Listed here is a single TCR beta chain. Its antigen is as yet unknown. CDR3 length: 14 amino acids. CDR1 and CDR2 (germline): MNHNY, SVGAGI (reference sequence). V gave up 1 base and J gave up 5 bases; unmatched junction bases: 1. Sorting with CD45RO/CCR7/CD25/CD127/CD95/CD27 yielded naive, central memory, regulatory and stem-like memory CD4+ cells. Every bit of the isolated RNA underwent reverse transcription, so sequencing read expressed TCRB transcripts. The method was immunoSEQ multiplex PCR; TCRdb's version includes in-frame clones alone and lacks a portion of them. The sample has around 430,000 clones, 30% seen once. The data originate from a study of beta chain features in type 1 diabetes. Points from the study as a whole: In patients and controls equally, PCR might favor templates that are shorter. For TCRB rearrangement, an influence of HLA type remained unresolved here.

The chain carries TRBV6-6 and TRBJ2-5; 10 nucleotides line up with TRBD2. Input material: naive CD4+ T cells from blood. This TCR was recovered from a man between 18 and 29 years old in good health. In nucleotides, the CDR3 is TGTGCCAGCAGTTACTTTAGCGGGAGGGAGACCCAGTACTTC. Its translation: CASSYFSGRETQYF.